Listed below are T cell receptor beta chains from one sample, sequenced in a study of T-cell reconstitution after alpha-beta-depleted transplantation in children. In TCRdb, the PCR reads were re-called with MiXCR into one record per CDR3 protein. The sample includes a few hundred thousand distinct CDR3 sequences, roughly 43% of them seen just once. This specimen was PBMCs, taken before TCRalphabeta/CD19-depleted stem cell transplant. The receptors come from a girl aged 2 to 10 with aplastic anemia, due to receive a stem cell transplant. Both conserved end residues are part of each CDR3. Fields, in order: CDR3 DNA, CDR3 protein, D gene, clone size, V gene, J gene. A D gene is named only where the DNA matches it firmly. Expanded clones are given a class, and other clones once, few, many or no size at all.

cdr3_nt: TGTGCCAGCAGCTTACCGGGACATATCACCGGGGAGCTGTTTTTT
cdr3_aa: CASSLPGHITGELFF
d_call: .
clone_size: .
v_call: TRBV28
j_call: TRBJ2-2

cdr3_nt: TGTGCCAGCAGCGTAGAACAGCCGAGCACAGATACGCAGTATTTT
cdr3_aa: CASSVEQPSTDTQYF
d_call: .
clone_size: .
v_call: TRBV9
j_call: TRBJ2-3

cdr3_nt: TGTGCCAGCAGTTCCCCCTCAGGGACAGACTCCTACGAGCAGTACTTC
cdr3_aa: CASSSPSGTDSYEQYF
d_call: TRBD1
clone_size: .
v_call: TRBV11-2
j_call: TRBJ2-7

cdr3_nt: TGCGCCAGCAGCGCCGAGACAGGGACCTACGAGCAGTACTTC
cdr3_aa: CASSAETGTYEQYF
d_call: TRBD1
clone_size: .
v_call: TRBV5-1
j_call: TRBJ2-7

cdr3_nt: TGTGCCAGCAGCATGACTAGGGGCCTGGTCGGCGATGAGCAGTTCTTC
cdr3_aa: CASSMTRGLVGDEQFF
d_call: .
clone_size: few
v_call: TRBV5-5
j_call: TRBJ2-1

cdr3_nt: TGTGCCAGCAGCGCGACTAGCGGGAGACCCCATGAGCAGTTCTTC
cdr3_aa: CASSATSGRPHEQFF
d_call: TRBD2
clone_size: many
v_call: TRBV2
j_call: TRBJ2-1

cdr3_nt: TGTGCCAGCAGCGTAGCTCAGGACAGCCGACTCTATGGCTACACCTTC
cdr3_aa: CASSVAQDSRLYGYTF
d_call: .
clone_size: .
v_call: TRBV9
j_call: TRBJ1-2

cdr3_nt: TGTGCCAGCAGCTTGGCGTGGCGACAACGGGACAATGAGCAGTTCTTC
cdr3_aa: CASSLAWRQRDNEQFF
d_call: .
clone_size: once
v_call: TRBV5-4
j_call: TRBJ2-1

cdr3_nt: TGTGCCAGCAGTTTCACCGACAGGGGCCGGTACGAGCAGTACTTC
cdr3_aa: CASSFTDRGRYEQYF
d_call: TRBD1
clone_size: once
v_call: TRBV28
j_call: TRBJ2-7

cdr3_nt: TGTGCCAGCAGTTACGTACACTCTGGCTACAATGAGCAGTTCTTC
cdr3_aa: CASSYVHSGYNEQFF
d_call: .
clone_size: .
v_call: TRBV6-5
j_call: TRBJ2-1

cdr3_nt: TGCGCCAGTACTTGGGAGGGGCGCACTGAAGCTTTCTTT
cdr3_aa: CASTWEGRTEAFF
d_call: .
clone_size: .
v_call: TRBV5-1
j_call: TRBJ1-1

cdr3_nt: TGTGCCATCAGATCCGACGGATTAGCTTCACCCCTCCACTTT
cdr3_aa: CAIRSDGLASPLHF
d_call: .
clone_size: .
v_call: TRBV10-3
j_call: TRBJ1-6

cdr3_nt: TGTGCCTGGGGCCGGGGTTTGGAAGATACGCAGTATTTT
cdr3_aa: CAWGRGLEDTQYF
d_call: .
clone_size: .
v_call: TRBV30
j_call: TRBJ2-3

cdr3_nt: TGTGCCAGCAGTGTGACTCTCAACACTGAAGCTTTCTTT
cdr3_aa: CASSVTLNTEAFF
d_call: .
clone_size: few
v_call: TRBV12-3/TRBV12-4
j_call: TRBJ1-1

cdr3_nt: TGTGCCAGCAGCTTGGGTGCGTTCGACTATGGCTACACCTTC
cdr3_aa: CASSLGAFDYGYTF
d_call: .
clone_size: .
v_call: TRBV5-5
j_call: TRBJ1-2

cdr3_nt: TGTGCCAGCAGCACCGTGACAGGCCGGTGGAATAATGAGCAGTTCTTC
cdr3_aa: CASSTVTGRWNNEQFF
d_call: .
clone_size: .
v_call: TRBV7-2
j_call: TRBJ2-1

cdr3_nt: TGTGCCAGCTCACGAACGACAGGTTTTGACGAGCAGTACTTC
cdr3_aa: CASSRTTGFDEQYF
d_call: .
clone_size: .
v_call: TRBV18
j_call: TRBJ2-7

cdr3_nt: TGTGCCAGCAGGTCGACAGGGAGGGGAAACACCATATATTTT
cdr3_aa: CASRSTGRGNTIYF
d_call: TRBD1
clone_size: .
v_call: TRBV28
j_call: TRBJ1-3

cdr3_nt: TGTGCCAGCAGCCAAGAGGGGAGACTAGCGGGAACTGAGCAGTTCTTC
cdr3_aa: CASSQEGRLAGTEQFF
d_call: TRBD2
clone_size: .
v_call: TRBV3-1
j_call: TRBJ2-1

cdr3_nt: TGCAGTGCTAATTTGTCGAGGGGGAAGATGACACCCCTCCACTTT
cdr3_aa: CSANLSRGKMTPLHF
d_call: .
clone_size: .
v_call: TRBV20-1
j_call: TRBJ1-6

cdr3_nt: TGTGCCTGGAGCCCGTCTGCCCAAATTACCTACGAGCAGTACTTC
cdr3_aa: CAWSPSAQITYEQYF
d_call: .
clone_size: .
v_call: TRBV30
j_call: TRBJ2-7

cdr3_nt: TGTGCCTGGGAGGTGATCATGAACACTGAAGCTTTCTTT
cdr3_aa: CAWEVIMNTEAFF
d_call: .
clone_size: .
v_call: TRBV30
j_call: TRBJ1-1

cdr3_nt: TGCGCCAGCAGCCTCCCGACAGGGAACACTGAAGCTTTCTTT
cdr3_aa: CASSLPTGNTEAFF
d_call: .
clone_size: many
v_call: TRBV5-1
j_call: TRBJ1-1

cdr3_nt: TGTGCCAGCAGCACCGATCAGGGATCTCCTGAAGCTTTCTTT
cdr3_aa: CASSTDQGSPEAFF
d_call: .
clone_size: once
v_call: TRBV6-1
j_call: TRBJ1-1

cdr3_nt: TGTGCCAGCAGTCAGGTAGCGGGGGTAGAGACCCAGTACTTC
cdr3_aa: CASSQVAGVETQYF
d_call: TRBD2
clone_size: .
v_call: TRBV12-3/TRBV12-4
j_call: TRBJ2-5

cdr3_nt: TGCGCCAGCAAAGATTTACAGGGGGGAAGCTACGAGCAGTACTTC
cdr3_aa: CASKDLQGGSYEQYF
d_call: TRBD1
clone_size: .
v_call: TRBV5-1
j_call: TRBJ2-7

cdr3_nt: TGCAGTGCTAGACCTAACTCTCCTGAGCAGTTCTTC
cdr3_aa: CSARPNSPEQFF
d_call: .
clone_size: .
v_call: TRBV20-1
j_call: TRBJ2-1

cdr3_nt: TGTGCCATCAGTGAGTCTACAGGGGGCCTTGGCTACACCTTC
cdr3_aa: CAISESTGGLGYTF
d_call: TRBD1
clone_size: few
v_call: TRBV10-3
j_call: TRBJ1-2

cdr3_nt: TGTGCCAGAAGTTTAGGCAGGGGACGCACAGATACGCAGTATTTT
cdr3_aa: CARSLGRGRTDTQYF
d_call: .
clone_size: .
v_call: TRBV12-3/TRBV12-4
j_call: TRBJ2-3